Each of the 10 T cell receptor beta chains below was sequenced from the same sample in a study of T cell changes during pregnancy in multiple sclerosis. Some clones are missing from TCRdb's copy, which holds only in-frame ones; the method was immunoSEQ multiplex PCR. The sample includes tens of thousands of clones, about 93% seen only once; the top ten take 0.5%. Sequencing was performed on CD4+ T cells from peripheral blood mononuclear cells, taken in the third trimester of pregnancy. The receptors here all came from a female donor with multiple sclerosis, enrolled in a pregnancy study.

The genes are TRBV30 and TRBJ2-7; a possible D gene is TRBD1 (6 bases). The V gene's germline CDR1 is GTSNPN and CDR2 SVGIG (reference sequence). This CDR3 is 11 amino acids long. The V end lost 5 bases, the J end lost 4 bases, and 9 bases lay between the germline ends. The CDR3 sequence is CAWDRRYEQYF. In DNA, the CDR3 is TGTGCCTGGGACAGGAGGTACGAGCAGTACTTC.

The chain employs TRBV6-5 and TRBJ1-2, with 8 positions matching TRBD1. Trimming removed 6 bases from V and 6 bases from J; junction bases left unmatched: 6. The CDR3 consists of 13 residues. Germline-derived CDR1 and CDR2 are MNHEY and SVGAGI. CDR3 coding DNA: TGTGCCAGCAGCTGGACAGGGTCGCATGGCTACACCTTC. This encodes CASSWTGSHGYTF.

The gene calls are TRBV29-1 and TRBJ2-1; D possibly corresponds to TRBD2 (5 bases). CDR1 and CDR2 (germline): SQVTM, ANQGSEA. The ends were cut back, 5 bases at V and 11 bases at J, with 13 bases in the middle. This CDR3 region has 11 residues. CDR3 DNA: TGCAGCGTTCCGACGGGATTACAGCAGTTCTTC. Residues: CSVPTGLQQFF.

The chain joins TRBV14 to TRBJ1-4; D unresolved. The ends were cut back, 1 base at V and 5 bases at J, with 14 bases in the middle. Germline lookup yields CDR1 SGHDN and CDR2 FVKESK. The CDR3 has 16 residues. CDR3 sequence: CASSQGRMAINEKLFF. CDR3 coding DNA: TGTGCCAGCAGCCAAGGGAGGATGGCCATAAATGAAAAACTGTTTTTT. Variable domain in full (rest from reference TRBV14 and TRBJ1-4): EAGVTQFPSHSVIEKGQTVTLRCDPISGHDNLYWYRRVMGKEIKFLLHFVKESKQDESGMPNNRFLAERTGGTYSTLKVQPAELEDSGVYFCASSQGRMAINEKLFFGSGTQLSVL.

The J gene is TRBJ2-1, the V gene TRBV28; 7 bases match TRBD1. Per the germline V gene, CDR1 is MDHEN and CDR2 is SYDVKM. The CDR3 is 15 residues long. The V segment lost 7 bases and the J segment 0 bases; nucleotides outside the gene matches: 6. CDR3 region: CASILSGGSYNEQFF. The CDR3 coding sequence is TGTGCCAGCATCTTATCAGGGGGCTCCTACAATGAGCAGTTCTTC.

V gene TRBV30 combines with J gene TRBJ2-5; the match to TRBD2 covers 11 bases. CDR1 and CDR2 (germline): GTSNPN, SVGIG (reference sequence). The trim removed 2 bases at V and 5 bases at J, leaving 7 bases unmatched. The CDR3 runs to 15 residues. Written as DNA, the CDR3 is TGTGCCTGGAGTCCCCTAGCGGGGGGATATGAGACCCAGTACTTC. This codes for CAWSPLAGGYETQYF.

The V gene is TRBV4-1, the J gene TRBJ2-1; 7 bases are a match to TRBD2. Trimming at V came to 2 bases and at J to 7 bases, leaving 11 bases not matched to a gene. Germline loops: CDR1 MGHRA, CDR2 YSYEKL. This CDR3 has 16 amino acids. CDR3 amino acids: CASSQLGLVGYNEQFF. In DNA, the CDR3 is TGCGCCAGCAGCCAACTAGGACTAGTTGGGTATAATGAGCAGTTCTTC.

This chain joins TRBV14 and TRBJ2-5; D gene ambiguous. Trimming shortened V by 2 bases and J by 3 bases, and 16 bases separated the two germline ends. Germline V gene sequence: CDR1 SGHDN, CDR2 FVKESK. The CDR3 contains 16 residues. The CDR3 sequence is CASSQIRFSTKETQYF. The DNA of the CDR3 is TGTGCCAGCAGCCAAATAAGATTCAGTACCAAAGAGACCCAGTACTTC.

V is TRBV28 and J is TRBJ2-5; possible D gene TRBD1, 5 bases. The CDR3 has 13 residues. From germline, CDR1 is MDHEN and CDR2 SYDVKM. The V and J ends lost 2 bases and 4 bases respectively, with 8 bases between them. The CDR3 region is CASSLTQGETQYF. In DNA, the CDR3 is TGTGCCAGCAGTTTAACCCAGGGAGAGACCCAGTACTTC.

This clone was recorded only once. The J gene is TRBJ1-3, the V gene TRBV4-1, with a possible D match to TRBD1 (6 bases). Trimming removed 4 bases at V and 3 bases at J, with 22 bases between. Per the germline V gene, CDR1 is MGHRA and CDR2 is YSYEKL. The CDR3 extends over 18 amino acids. DNA of the CDR3: TGCGCCAGCAGCCTCACGCCGGGTGGGGGCAGGAGTGGAAACACCATATATTTT. It yields the protein CASSLTPGGGRSGNTIYF.